The clone carrying this T cell receptor beta chain occurred a few times. This sample was taken from a study of blood T cell repertoires in COVID-19. Study-level background: The study drew acute and convalescent COVID-19 samples from the United States, Italy and Spain. PBMCs, B-cell-depleted T cells, or T cells were the source of the cDNA or gDNA that made up the material.

Original analysis: Cell counts per sample came from amplifying reference gene primers. Sequenced by immunoSEQ multiplex PCR; TCRdb stores in-frame clones only, minus some. V and J calls and clone size follow that table, whereas D and trimming were derived from the DNA. This sample has 150,000 to 200,000 clones, with 70% to 85% found just once. A Seattle source enrolled patients during active infection and followed them longitudinally. The V gene's germline CDR1 is WNHNN and CDR2 SYGVQD (reference sequence). V was clipped by 0 bases and J by 3 bases; unmatched bases: 5. This CDR3 comprises 15 residues.

This receptor was obtained from a woman between 35 and 50 years old with COVID-19, enrolled during active disease. Sequencing used peripheral blood. The V call is TRBV10-1, the J call TRBJ2-7, with TRBD2 matching over 7 bases. DNA of the CDR3: TGCGCCAGCAGTGAGTCGTCGGCGGGAGACTACGAGCAGTACTTC. It specifies CASSESSAGDYEQYF.